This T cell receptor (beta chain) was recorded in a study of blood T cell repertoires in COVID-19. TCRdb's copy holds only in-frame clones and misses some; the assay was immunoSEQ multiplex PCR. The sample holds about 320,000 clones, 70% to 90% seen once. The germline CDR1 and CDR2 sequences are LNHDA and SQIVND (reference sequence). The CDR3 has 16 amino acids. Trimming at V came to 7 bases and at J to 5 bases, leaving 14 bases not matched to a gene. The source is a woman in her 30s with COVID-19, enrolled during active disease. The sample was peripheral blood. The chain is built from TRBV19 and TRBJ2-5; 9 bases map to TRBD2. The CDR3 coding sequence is TGTGCCAGTAAGGGCCTGGGACTAGCCCCAACGGAGACCCAGTACTTC. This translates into CASKGLGLAPTETQYF.